Included here is one T cell receptor beta chain sequence, with context. Its antigen is still unknown. It has no much larger one-base neighbor in the sample; base qualities were not kept. This entry is derived from a study of blood T cells in healthy people across ages (dated by TCRdb to between 2014 and 2017). For context, the study as a whole: In model experiments, roughly one uniquely barcoded TCR beta cDNA molecule per two T cells was captured by template switching. The study measured age-related changes in TCR beta repertoire diversity using deep sequencing normalized with unique cDNA molecular identifiers. The donors were divided into four age groups: young (average approximately 15 years), middle-aged (approximately 42), aged (roughly 60) and long-lived (82). To avoid experimental bias, donors of different ages were distributed randomly across sequencing lanes. Two additional independent replicas of 1 million unique cDNA reads from the same blood draw were analyzed for two donors (one aged 18 to 30 and one aged 80 or older). Beyond this particular receptor, the publication reports: The CMV infection status of donors was not known, potentially confounding age-related changes in expanded clonotypes. Since profiling was done on bulk unsorted PBMCs, naive and antigen-experienced compartments could not be conclusively compared. Observed TCR beta diversity correlated strongly with the percentage of naive T cells measured by flow cytometry. Total diversity estimates from one million sequenced T cells were considered lower bounds and underestimates. As age increased, observed TCR beta diversity per million T cells dropped in a roughly linear way, and a significant reduction was already evident by age around 41. Compared with the aged group, more naive CD4+ T cells, fewer expanded clones and increased TCR diversity were shown by the long-lived group, suggesting age selection.

The roughly 37 donors, aged 6 to 90 years, were systemically healthy Caucasian individuals from Russia. Each donor gave 8.5 to 10 milliliters of peripheral blood, collected into EDTA-treated Vacutainer tubes. Ficoll-Paque density-gradient centrifugation was used to isolate PBMCs, with at least 6.5 million per sample. Total RNA, at least 5 micrograms per sample, was extracted from PBMCs with Trizol reagent. For every donor, an aliquot of PBMCs went through flow cytometry to measure the percentages of naive CD45RAhigh/CD27high T cells. The germline ends are 14 bases apart after V is trimmed by 4 bases and J by 2 bases. From its cysteine to its phenylalanine, the CDR3 spans 15 amino acids. The retained sequence is limited to the CDR3, 45 bases, with the frame set at the first base. Based on the germline V gene, the CDR1 and CDR2 sequences are SGHVS and FNYEAQ. The library relied on 5' RACE. TCRdb shows the sequencer as Illumina HiSeq 2500. A second PCR of roughly 6 to 11 cycles was run with a J-beta primer mix and a sample-barcoded 5' primer. A unique molecular identifier was introduced onto each TCR beta cDNA molecule by a template-switch 5' adaptor carrying 12 random nucleotides. At least 3 million CDR3-containing paired-end reads were obtained from each sample. The Mint cDNA synthesis kit, primed by a TRBC-specific oligonucleotide, was used to synthesize first-strand cDNA from all RNA. All cDNA was treated with uracil-DNA glycosylase and then went through a first 18-cycle PCR with the universal primers M1SS and BC2_uni_R. The authors' pipeline ran thus. For normalization, 1 million high-quality reads, each with a distinct molecular identifier, were randomly selected from each sample. Reads sharing molecular identifiers were discarded rather than binned into consensus sequences. MiTCR, set to a Q25 quality threshold and the strictest error-elimination algorithm, was used for CDR3 identification, clonotype clustering and error correction. A nonparametric unseen species model using Euler transformation provided a lower-bound estimate of total TCR beta diversity. The public reads were quality trimmed at Q25 with fastp and then assembled into clones with MiXCR by TCRdb, keeping productive beta chains. A single entry per CDR3 protein holds the most common genes and DNA from its merged rows. For this entry, the V and J calls and clone size follow TCRdb and not the study's own pipeline. The sample yields roughly 570,000 distinct CDR3 sequences; about 26% were counted once. Of the sample, roughly 18% falls within the top ten clones.

The TCR sequence derives from a woman in her 70s in good health. The chain uses TRBV7-6 and TRBJ1-2; perhaps TRBD1 is the D gene, with 6 bases matching. Sequencing was done on a sample of blood. The DNA sequence is given as TGTGCCAGCAGCTCCCAGACAGGACTGAACTATGGCTACACCTTC. Its protein is CASSSQTGLNYGYTF.